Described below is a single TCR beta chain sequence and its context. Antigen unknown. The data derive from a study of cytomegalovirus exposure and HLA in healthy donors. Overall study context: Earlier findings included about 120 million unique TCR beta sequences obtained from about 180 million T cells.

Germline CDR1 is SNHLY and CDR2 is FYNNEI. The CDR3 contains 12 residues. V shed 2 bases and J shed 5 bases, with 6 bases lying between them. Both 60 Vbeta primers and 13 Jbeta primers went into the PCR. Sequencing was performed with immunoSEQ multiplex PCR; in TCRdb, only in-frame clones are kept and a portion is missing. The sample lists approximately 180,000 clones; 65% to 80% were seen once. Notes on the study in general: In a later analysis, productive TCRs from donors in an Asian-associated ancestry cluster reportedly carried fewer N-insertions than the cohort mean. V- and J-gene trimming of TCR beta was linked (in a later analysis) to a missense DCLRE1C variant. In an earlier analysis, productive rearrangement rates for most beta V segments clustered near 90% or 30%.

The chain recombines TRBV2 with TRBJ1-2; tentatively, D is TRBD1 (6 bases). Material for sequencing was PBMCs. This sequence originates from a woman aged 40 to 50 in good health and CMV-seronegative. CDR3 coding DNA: TGTGCCAGCAGTGAAAGGGGGTATGGCTACACCTTC. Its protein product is CASSERGYGYTF.